This T cell receptor beta chain comes out of a study of blood T cell repertoires in COVID-19. Study information: COVID-19 samples, acute and convalescent, were from the United States, Italy and Spain. The cDNA or gDNA used as material had been derived from T cells, B-cell-depleted T cells, or PBMCs.

In the original workflow: Estimated nucleated cell counts came from reference gene primer amplification. The repertoire was sequenced with immunoSEQ multiplex PCR; TCRdb's copy has only in-frame clones and lacks some. That table gives V, J and clone size, and the DNA gave D and trimming. This sample has around 300,000 clones, with about four fifths found just once. Input material: peripheral blood. This TCR derives from a woman between 50 and 59 years old who had recovered from COVID-19.

The CDR3 DNA sequence: TGTGCCAGCAGCCAAACAGGGGGCCGCACAGATACGCAGTATTTT. Protein: CASSQTGGRTDTQYF. The chain is built from TRBV4-2 and TRBJ2-3, with 9 nucleotides matching TRBD1. The CDR3 covers 15 residues. Germline CDR1 LGHNA, CDR2 YNFKEQ. With 2 bases clipped from V and 1 base from J, the junction kept 1 base outside the gene matches.